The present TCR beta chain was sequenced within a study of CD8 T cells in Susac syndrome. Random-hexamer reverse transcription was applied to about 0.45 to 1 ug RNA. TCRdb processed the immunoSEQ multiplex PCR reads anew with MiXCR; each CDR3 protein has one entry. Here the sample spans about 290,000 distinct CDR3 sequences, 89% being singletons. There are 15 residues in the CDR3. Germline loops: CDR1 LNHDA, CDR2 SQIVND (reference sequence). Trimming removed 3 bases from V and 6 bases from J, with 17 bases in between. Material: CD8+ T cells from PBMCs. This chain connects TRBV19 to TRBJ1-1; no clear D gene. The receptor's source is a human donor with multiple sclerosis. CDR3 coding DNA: TGTGCCAGTAGTATCGGTATAGGAACTGAGGCTGAAGCTTTCTTT. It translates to CASSIGIGTEAEAFF.